A selection of T cell receptor beta chains follows, all from one sample in a study of blood T cell repertoires in COVID-19. Sequencing used immunoSEQ multiplex PCR; TCRdb keeps in-frame clones, though not all of them. The sample comprises about 76,000 clones, roughly 85% of which are singletons, and 11% rests with the top ten. Material: peripheral blood. Receptor source: a man aged 55 to 69 with COVID-19, enrolled during active disease. Both conserved end residues are part of each CDR3. D genes are given only for firm matches. Not all rows give a size; the values are once, few, many and, for expanded clones, a class.

V,J,size,D,CDR3,DNA
TRBV5-6,TRBJ1-1,NA,TRBD1,CASSLRGRDTEAFF,TGTGCCAGCAGCTTGAGGGGGCGGGACACTGAAGCTTTCTTT
TRBV6-4,TRBJ1-2,NA,NA,CASRLRQAYNYGYTF,TGTGCCAGCAGACTTAGACAGGCCTATAACTATGGCTACACCTTC
TRBV5-1,TRBJ1-2,NA,TRBD1,CASSQDRGPYGYTF,TGCGCCAGCAGCCAGGACAGGGGACCCTATGGCTACACCTTC
TRBV12-5,TRBJ2-1,few,NA,CASGSRPPGSPYNEQFF,TGTGCTAGTGGTTCCCGGCCGCCCGGGTCCCCCTACAATGAGCAGTTCTTC
TRBV3-1/TRBV3-2,TRBJ1-1,many,TRBD1,CASSQEWTGETEAFF,TGTGCCAGCAGCCAAGAGTGGACAGGGGAAACTGAAGCTTTCTTT
TRBV5-4,TRBJ2-7,NA,TRBD1,CASSLQGAQYEQYF,TGTGCCAGCAGCTTGCAGGGGGCGCAATACGAGCAGTACTTC
TRBV28,TRBJ2-1,NA,TRBD1,CASSYTPGQIYNEQFF,TGTGCCAGCAGTTATACCCCGGGACAGATCTACAATGAGCAGTTCTTC
TRBV9,TRBJ2-5,NA,NA,CASGRAEGGETQYF,TGTGCCAGCGGGAGGGCGGAGGGGGGGGAGACCCAGTACTTC
TRBV1,TRBJ1-2,NA,NA,CTSSQEAGGTNYGYTF,TGCACCAGCAGCCAAGAGGCAGGAGGGACTAACTATGGCTACACCTTC
TRBV7-2,TRBJ1-3,NA,TRBD1,CASSPRDRGAGNTIYF,TGTGCCAGCAGCCCACGGGACAGGGGCGCTGGAAACACCATATATTTT
TRBV6-4,TRBJ2-1,NA,TRBD1,CASSDSGTGGWNEQFF,TGTGCCAGCAGTGACTCCGGGACAGGGGGGTGGAATGAGCAGTTCTTC
TRBV7-6,TRBJ1-2,NA,NA,CASSPSNSDYGYTF,TGTGCCAGCAGCCCCAGTAATAGCGACTATGGCTACACCTTC
TRBV6-1,TRBJ1-2,NA,NA,CASSEQRYGYTF,TGTGCCAGCAGTGAACAGCGATATGGCTACACCTTC
TRBV30,TRBJ1-1,NA,NA,CAWSEGKGRVNTEAFF,TGTGCCTGGAGTGAGGGTAAGGGCAGGGTAAACACTGAAGCTTTCTTT
TRBV19,TRBJ2-1,NA,NA,CASSKRLTYNEQFF,TGTGCCAGTAGTAAGCGGTTAACCTACAATGAGCAGTTCTTC
TRBV7-9,TRBJ1-1,NA,TRBD1,CASSSWDSLNTEAFF,TGTGCCAGCAGCAGCTGGGACAGTTTGAACACTGAAGCTTTCTTT
TRBV9,TRBJ2-7,NA,NA,CASSPTSFPYEQYF,TGTGCCAGCAGCCCGACTTCGTTCCCCTACGAGCAGTACTTC
TRBV7-3,TRBJ1-2,NA,NA,CASSLAAGYGYTF,TGTGCCAGCAGCTTGGCCGCAGGCTATGGCTACACCTTC
TRBV4-1,TRBJ2-1,NA,NA,CASSPRDEGGRNEQFF,TGCGCCAGCAGCCCTAGGGATGAGGGGGGGAGGAATGAGCAGTTCTTC
TRBV5-1,TRBJ2-3,NA,TRBD2,CASSLGLADTDTQYF,TGCGCCAGCAGCTTGGGGCTAGCGGACACAGATACGCAGTATTTT
TRBV5-6,TRBJ2-7,NA,TRBD1,CASSPGTGSNEQYF,TGTGCCAGCAGCCCGGGGACAGGTAGCAACGAGCAGTACTTC
TRBV6-1,TRBJ2-3,NA,TRBD2,CASSEAGLAGGTDTQYF,TGTGCCAGCAGTGAAGCGGGACTAGCGGGGGGGACCGATACGCAGTATTTT
TRBV7-9,TRBJ2-3,NA,NA,CASSLELTTQYF,TGTGCCAGCAGCTTAGAACTAACGACGCAGTATTTT
TRBV7-2,TRBJ2-3,NA,NA,CASSAQARYGSDTQYF,TGTGCCAGCAGCGCTCAAGCACGGTACGGTTCAGATACGCAGTATTTT
TRBV10-2,TRBJ2-1,NA,TRBD1,CASNPGTGDPNEQFF,TGCGCCAGCAACCCCGGGACAGGGGATCCCAATGAGCAGTTCTTC
TRBV5-4,TRBJ2-1,once,TRBD1,CASSLEGGAGNEQFF,TGTGCCAGCAGCTTGGAAGGGGGCGCAGGAAATGAGCAGTTCTTC
TRBV6-1,TRBJ2-4,NA,NA,CASSEQGSGKNIQYF,TGTGCCAGCAGTGAACAGGGGTCAGGGAAAAACATTCAGTACTTC